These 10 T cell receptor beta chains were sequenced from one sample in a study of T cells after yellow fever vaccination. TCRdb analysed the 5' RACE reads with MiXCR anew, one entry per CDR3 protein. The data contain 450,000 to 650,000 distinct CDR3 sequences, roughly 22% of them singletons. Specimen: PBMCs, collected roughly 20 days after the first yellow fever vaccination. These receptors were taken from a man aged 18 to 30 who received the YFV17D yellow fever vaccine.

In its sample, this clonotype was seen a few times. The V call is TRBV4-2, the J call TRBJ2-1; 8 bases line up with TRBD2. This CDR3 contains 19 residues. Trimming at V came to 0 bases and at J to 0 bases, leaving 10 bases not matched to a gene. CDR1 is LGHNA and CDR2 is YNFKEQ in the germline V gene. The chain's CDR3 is CASSQDGSGGPDSYNEQFF. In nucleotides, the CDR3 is TGTGCCAGCAGCCAAGACGGGTCGGGGGGGCCGGACTCCTACAATGAGCAGTTCTTC.

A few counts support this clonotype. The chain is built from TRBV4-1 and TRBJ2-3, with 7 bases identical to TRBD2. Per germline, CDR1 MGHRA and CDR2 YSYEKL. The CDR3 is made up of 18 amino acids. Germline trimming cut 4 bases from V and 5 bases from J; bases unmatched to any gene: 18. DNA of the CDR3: TGCGCCAGCAGCCGAATGGGGGAGGGCAGACGTGGGGTAGATACGCAGTATTTT. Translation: CASSRMGEGRRGVDTQYF.

CDR3: CASSPRWERNEKLFF. CDR3 sequence (DNA): TGCGCCAGCAGCCCCAGATGGGAGCGGAATGAAAAACTGTTTTTT. This sequence joins TRBV4-3 and TRBJ1-4; D is unresolved. CDR3 length: 15 amino acids. CDR1 and CDR2 from the germline V gene are LGHNA and YSLEER. Trimming took off 4 bases at V and 5 bases at J, with 14 bases between the two ends.

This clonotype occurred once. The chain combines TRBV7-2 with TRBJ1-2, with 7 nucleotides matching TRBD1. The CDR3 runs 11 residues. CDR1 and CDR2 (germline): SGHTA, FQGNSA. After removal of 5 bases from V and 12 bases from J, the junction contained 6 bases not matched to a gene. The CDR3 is CASSLGTAHTF. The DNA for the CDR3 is TGTGCCAGCAGCCTCGGGACAGCTCACACCTTC. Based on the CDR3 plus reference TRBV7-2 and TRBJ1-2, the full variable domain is GAGVSQSPSNKVTEKGKDVELRCDPISGHTALYWYRQSLGQGLEFLIYFQGNSAPDKSGLPSDRFSAERTGGSVSTLTIQRTQQEDSAVYLCASSLGTAHTFGSGTRLTVV.

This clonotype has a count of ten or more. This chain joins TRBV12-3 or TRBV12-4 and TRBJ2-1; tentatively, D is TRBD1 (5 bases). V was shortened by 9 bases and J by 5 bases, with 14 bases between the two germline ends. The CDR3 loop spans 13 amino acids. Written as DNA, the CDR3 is TGTGCCAGTAGGAGTGGCAGGGACAATGAGCAGTTCTTC. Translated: CASRSGRDNEQFF.

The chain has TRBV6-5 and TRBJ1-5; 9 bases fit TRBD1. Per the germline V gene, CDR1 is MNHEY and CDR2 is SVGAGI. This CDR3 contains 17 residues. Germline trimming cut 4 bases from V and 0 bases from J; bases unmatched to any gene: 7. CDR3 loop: CASSFTRTGDSNQPQHF. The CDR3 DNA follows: TGTGCCAGCAGTTTTACTAGGACAGGGGATAGCAATCAGCCCCAGCATTTT.

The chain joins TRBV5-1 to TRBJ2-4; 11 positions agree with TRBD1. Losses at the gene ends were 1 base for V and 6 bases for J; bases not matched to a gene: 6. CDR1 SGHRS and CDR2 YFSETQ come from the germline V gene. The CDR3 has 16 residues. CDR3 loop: CASSLFRTGGGNIQYF. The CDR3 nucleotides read TGCGCCAGCAGCTTGTTTCGGACAGGGGGCGGAAACATTCAGTACTTC.

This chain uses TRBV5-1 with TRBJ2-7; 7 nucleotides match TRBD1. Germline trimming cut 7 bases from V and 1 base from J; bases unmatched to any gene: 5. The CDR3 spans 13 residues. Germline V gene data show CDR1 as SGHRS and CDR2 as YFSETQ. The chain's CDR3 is CASGMTGSYEQYF. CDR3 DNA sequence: TGCGCCAGCGGCATGACAGGGTCCTACGAGCAGTACTTC.

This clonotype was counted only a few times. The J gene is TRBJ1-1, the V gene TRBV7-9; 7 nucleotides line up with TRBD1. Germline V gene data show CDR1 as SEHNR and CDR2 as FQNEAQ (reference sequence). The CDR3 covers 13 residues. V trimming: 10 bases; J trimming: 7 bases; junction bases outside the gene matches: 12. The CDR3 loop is CATGRGGGREAFF. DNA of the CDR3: TGTGCCACTGGCAGGGGGGGAGGCCGTGAAGCTTTCTTT.

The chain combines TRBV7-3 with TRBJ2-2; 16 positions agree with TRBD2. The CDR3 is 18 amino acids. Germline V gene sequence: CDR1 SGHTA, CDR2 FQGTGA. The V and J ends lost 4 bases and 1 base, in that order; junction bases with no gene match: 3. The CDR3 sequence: CASSSGTSGGENTGELFF. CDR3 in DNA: TGTGCCAGCAGCTCCGGGACTAGCGGGGGGGAGAACACCGGGGAGCTGTTTTTT.